Here is one T cell receptor beta chain with its context. The source of the sample is a study of CD8 T cells in Susac syndrome. The authors carried out high-throughput sequencing of TCR beta. They applied it to CD8+ and CD4+ T cells obtained from blood. In the multiple sclerosis control group, patients were treatment-naive and had stable or active relapsing-remitting disease. Negative isolation yielded CD4+ and CD8+ T cells, and FACS enriched TEMRA cells. Germline V gene data show CDR1 as LGHNA and CDR2 as YSLEER. V shed 1 base, J shed 5 bases, and the junction held 4 bases outside the gene matches. The CDR3 has 14 amino acids. The RNA, about 0.5 to 1 ug, was put through reverse transcription using random hexamers. By means of immunoSEQ multiplex PCR, TCR beta CDR3 spanning 54 Vbeta and 13 Jbeta underwent amplification. One entry per CDR3 protein, called by TCRdb with MiXCR from the immunoSEQ multiplex PCR reads. The sample yields about 150,000 distinct CDR3 sequences, roughly 94% seen once.

The chain is built from TRBV4-3 and TRBJ1-2, with 7 bases lining up with TRBD1. The TCR comes from a human donor with multiple sclerosis. The sequencing input was CD8+ T cells from PBMCs. The CDR3 loop is CASSQGQGGYGYTF. In DNA, the CDR3 is TGCGCCAGCAGCCAAGGACAGGGTGGGTATGGCTACACCTTC.